The entry below gives a single T cell receptor (beta chain) sequence along with its context. Its matching antigen is unknown. This sample was included in a study of cytomegalovirus exposure and HLA in healthy donors. Findings of the study overall: TCR beta sequences numbering more than 15,000 were associated with HLA alleles at 0.05 false discovery rate in a later analysis. A reported reduction in N-insertions relative to the roughly 710-donor mean was seen in an Asian-associated ancestry cluster in a later analysis. Accounts indicate the classifier identified cytomegalovirus status with strong specificity and sensitivity. Being productive about 90% or about 30% of the time was typical of most TCR beta V segments in an earlier analysis.

Trimming took 4 bases from V and 6 from J, leaving 16 bases between them. Germline CDR1 SEHNR, CDR2 FQNEAQ (reference sequence). There are 15 residues in the CDR3. Amplification used 60 Vbeta primers and 13 Jbeta primers. Clones were read by immunoSEQ multiplex PCR, and TCRdb kept only the in-frame ones, dropping some. The data show more than 150,000 clones, over 75% seen once. This chain uses TRBV7-9 with TRBJ2-1; tentatively, D is TRBD2 (7 bases). Sequenced sample: PBMCs. The receptor was isolated from a girl under three years old in good health and CMV-seronegative. The CDR3 reads CASSCGLETGNEQFF. The CDR3 DNA sequence: TGTGCCAGCAGCTGTGGACTAGAGACAGGCAATGAGCAGTTCTTC.